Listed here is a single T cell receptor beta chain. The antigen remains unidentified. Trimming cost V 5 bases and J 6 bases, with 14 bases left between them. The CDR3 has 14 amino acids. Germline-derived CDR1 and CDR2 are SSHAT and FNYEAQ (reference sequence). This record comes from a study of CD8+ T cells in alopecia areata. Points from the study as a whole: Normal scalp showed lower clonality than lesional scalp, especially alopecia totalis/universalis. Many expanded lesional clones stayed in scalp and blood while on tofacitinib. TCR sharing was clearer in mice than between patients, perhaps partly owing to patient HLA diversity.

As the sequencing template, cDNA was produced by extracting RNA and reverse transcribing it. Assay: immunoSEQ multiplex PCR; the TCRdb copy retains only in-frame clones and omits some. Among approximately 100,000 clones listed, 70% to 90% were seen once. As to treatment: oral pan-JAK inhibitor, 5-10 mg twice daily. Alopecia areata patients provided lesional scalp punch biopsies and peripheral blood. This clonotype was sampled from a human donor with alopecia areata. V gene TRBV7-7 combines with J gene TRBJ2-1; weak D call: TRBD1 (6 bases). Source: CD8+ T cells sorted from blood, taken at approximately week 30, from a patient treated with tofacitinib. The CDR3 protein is CASSPGVVGNEQFF. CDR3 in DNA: TGTGCCAGCAGCCCAGGGGTTGTAGGCAATGAGCAGTTCTTC.